The 20 T cell receptor beta chains presented below share a single source sample, sequenced in a study of blood T cells in healthy people across ages. Next came a second PCR, run for about 7 to 12 cycles, which used a sample-barcoded 5' primer along with a J-beta primer mix. TCRdb redid the calling of the 5' RACE reads with MiXCR, one entry per CDR3 protein. The table has roughly 1,500,000 distinct CDR3 sequences, roughly 40% seen once. The sequenced sample was blood. These receptor sequences come from a woman between 18 and 29 years old in good health.

This clonotype was seen only a few times. The J gene is TRBJ2-1, the V gene TRBV7-2; 8 nucleotides agree with TRBD2. Germline values: CDR1 SGHTA, CDR2 FQGNSA. This CDR3 contains 17 residues. V lost 2 bases, J lost 7 bases, and 13 bases stayed unmatched. In nucleotides, the CDR3 is TGTGCCAGCAGCTTATTGGATGTGGCGGGAGGTTGGAATGAGCAGTTCTTC. Protein sequence: CASSLLDVAGGWNEQFF.

Only a few counts were recorded for this clonotype. The rearrangement links TRBV9 to TRBJ2-7; tentative D call: TRBD2 (6 bases). Germline V gene sequence: CDR1 SGDLS, CDR2 YYNGEE. The CDR3 totals 15 residues. Trimming removed 2 bases at V and 0 bases at J, with 12 bases between. The CDR3 sequence: CASSVEAGSSYEQYF. The CDR3 DNA reads TGTGCCAGCAGCGTCGAAGCGGGTTCCTCCTACGAGCAGTACTTC.

The chain combines TRBV29-1 with TRBJ2-3, with D perhaps matching TRBD2 (6 bases). The germline gives CDR1 SQVTM, CDR2 ANQGSEA. The ends were cut back, 4 bases at V and 0 bases at J, with 17 bases in the middle. The CDR3 spans 16 residues. CDR3: CSVVVGAGFSTDTQYF. In nucleotides, the CDR3 is TGCAGCGTTGTAGTCGGGGCGGGATTTAGCACAGATACGCAGTATTTT.

The CDR3 DNA reads as TGCAGTGCTAGAGGGGCGGGACAGGGAGACTATGGCTACACCTTC. It translates to CSARGAGQGDYGYTF. This sequence joins TRBV20-1 and TRBJ1-2; 9 nucleotides align to TRBD1. CDR1 DFQATT and CDR2 SNEGSKA come from the germline V gene (reference sequence). The V gene end was trimmed by 1 base and the J gene end by 3 bases; junction bases not matched to a gene: 6. The CDR3 has 15 amino acids.

V is TRBV24-1 and J is TRBJ1-2; no firm D call. The germline gives CDR1 KGHDR, CDR2 SFDVKD. The CDR3 is 12 amino acids. V gave up 6 bases and J gave up 2 bases, with 6 bases separating them. CDR3 amino acids: CATSQDNYGYTF. The CDR3 DNA follows: TGTGCCACCAGTCAAGACAACTATGGCTACACCTTC.

This chain joins TRBV2 and TRBJ2-3, with D possibly being TRBD2 (5 bases). V lost 3 bases, J lost 9 bases, and 10 bases lay in between. This CDR3 contains 12 residues. Germline V gene lookup returns CDR1 SNHLY and CDR2 FYNNEI. As DNA, the CDR3 is TGTGCCAGCAGTGATGAGGGAGCCACGCAGTATTTT. Protein sequence: CASSDEGATQYF.

This clonotype was observed a few times. V is TRBV3-1 and J is TRBJ1-2, with 9 bases that match TRBD1. Germline CDR1 and CDR2: LGHDT and YNNKEL (reference sequence). The CDR3 contains 16 residues. The junction had 13 bases not matched to a gene; V was cut back by 5 bases and J by 6 bases. CDR3 DNA: TGTGCCAGCAGCGCCCGACAGGGGGGGACCATAGATGGCTACACCTTC. As protein: CASSARQGGTIDGYTF.

This clonotype was detected only a few times. Its ends do not fully match the called genes, so a read error is possible. The V gene is TRBV12-3 or TRBV12-4, the J gene TRBJ2-2; D may be TRBD1 or TRBD2 (5 bases each). CDR3 length equals 13 residues. The CDR3 protein is CASSPGSTGELFF. CDR3 in DNA: TGCGCCAGCAGTCCAGGGAGCACCGGGGAGCTGTTTTTT.

The chain links TRBV6-5 to TRBJ2-7; unclear D gene. The germline CDR1 and CDR2 sequences are MNHEY and SVGAGI. Deletions cut 2 bases from V and 4 bases from J, with 12 bases between. This CDR3 is 14 amino acids long. CDR3 coding DNA: TGTGCCAGCAGTTACGCGACTTGGGGTTACGAGCAGTACTTC. Translated: CASSYATWGYEQYF.

This clonotype was recorded a few times. The chain uses TRBV6-6 and TRBJ2-1; TRBD1 matches at 10 bases. Trimming cost V 2 bases and J 3 bases; bases outside gene matches: 1. The germline V gene encodes CDR1 MNHNY and CDR2 SVGAGI (reference sequence). The CDR3 has 15 amino acids. The CDR3 protein is CASSYGQGDYNEQFF. DNA of the CDR3: TGTGCCAGCAGTTACGGACAGGGGGACTACAATGAGCAGTTCTTC.

This clonotype was picked up a small number of times. The germline gene is not matched at one end of the junction; a read error may be the cause. This sequence joins TRBV11-2 and TRBJ2-7; no clear D gene. Germline V CDR1 and CDR2: SGHAT, FQNNGV. CDR3 length: 13 amino acids. The CDR3 reads CASTLHEVYEQYF. The DNA for the CDR3 is TGTGCCAGCACCTTACATGAGGTCTACGAGCAGTACTTC.

The genes are TRBV12-3 or TRBV12-4 and TRBJ2-1; D assignment may be TRBD1 or TRBD2 (5 bases each). The CDR3 runs to 13 residues. Trimming stripped 6 bases from V and 13 bases from J, with 19 bases between. CDR3 sequence (DNA): TGTGCCAGCAGACCCGGGACCCGTGAGGGTCAGTTCTTC. It is translated as CASRPGTREGQFF.

V gene TRBV20-1 combines with J gene TRBJ2-5; the match to TRBD1 covers 8 bases. Germline CDR1 is DFQATT and CDR2 is SNEGSKA (reference sequence). The CDR3 totals 14 residues. The CDR3 nucleotides are TGCAGAGCTTACGGGACAGGCCGCCAAGAGACCCAGTACTTC. Translating gives CRAYGTGRQETQYF.

The chain recombines TRBV7-9 with TRBJ1-1; D might be TRBD1 (5 bases). V was cut by 5 bases and J by 4 bases, with 14 bases left in between. Germline loops: CDR1 SEHNR, CDR2 FQNEAQ (reference sequence). The CDR3 totals 14 residues. CDR3 sequence reads: CASSPLGVGTEAFF. The DNA of the CDR3 is TGTGCCAGCAGCCCTCTGGGGGTAGGCACTGAAGCTTTCTTT.

The chain links TRBV12-3 or TRBV12-4 to TRBJ2-1; 9 bases are a match to TRBD1. CDR3 length equals 14 residues. V was pared by 7 bases and J by 5 bases, with 6 bases of the junction left unmatched. DNA for the CDR3: TGTGCCAGCACCCCGGGACAGGGAGACAATGAGCAGTTCTTC. This translates into CASTPGQGDNEQFF.

The CDR3, as DNA: TGTGCCAGCAGCGCCATCTCCTCTGGGGCCAACGTCCTGACTTTC. This translates into CASSAISSGANVLTF. The V call is TRBV6-1, the J call TRBJ2-6, with no clear D. The CDR3 sequence is 15 residues long. V was trimmed by 6 bases and J by 0 bases, leaving 9 bases between them. Germline values: CDR1 MNHNS, CDR2 SASEGT.

The chain combines TRBV29-1 with TRBJ2-2; D possibly corresponds to TRBD2 (7 bases). CDR1 is SQVTM, CDR2 ANQGSEA, per germline. CDR3 length equals 16 residues. V dropped 4 bases and J dropped 6 bases, with 21 bases sitting between them. CDR3 loop: CSVVDPGAGAPGELFF. CDR3 in DNA: TGCAGCGTTGTCGACCCGGGGGCGGGAGCTCCCGGGGAGCTGTTTTTT.

The rearrangement joins TRBV7-3 to TRBJ2-1, with D perhaps TRBD2 (7 bases). Trimming cost V 1 base and J 5 bases, with 15 bases left between them. The CDR3 sequence is 16 residues long. Germline V gene lookup returns CDR1 SGHTA and CDR2 FQGTGA. CDR3 coding DNA: TGTGCCAGCAGCTTAAAATTCGGGGGGCTGAACAATGAGCAGTTCTTC. Its protein is CASSLKFGGLNNEQFF.

This chain's CDR3 is CASRPSGGADIEQYF. The CDR3 DNA sequence: TGTGCCAGCAGGCCGTCCGGAGGAGCCGATATCGAGCAGTACTTC. V is TRBV6-6 and J is TRBJ2-7, with D possibly being TRBD2 (5 bases). This CDR3 is 15 amino acids long. With 6 bases removed from V and 6 bases from J, the gap between germline ends came to 21 bases. Germline lookup yields CDR1 MNHNY and CDR2 SVGAGI (reference sequence).

The chain recombines TRBV30 with TRBJ1-2; D not certain. Per the germline V gene, CDR1 is GTSNPN and CDR2 is SVGIG (reference sequence). There are 13 residues in the CDR3. Between the trimmed V and J ends, which lost 0 bases and 6 bases, there was a span of 11 bases. This CDR3 reads CAWSVTGIDGYTF. In DNA, the CDR3 is TGTGCCTGGAGTGTAACGGGGATTGATGGCTACACCTTC.